This TCR beta chain was recovered during a study of cytomegalovirus exposure and HLA in healthy donors (dated by TCRdb to about 2017). With respect to the entire study: An earlier analysis of about 560 of the donors reported 250 to 300 Gb of sequence data and 95 million to 130 million unique TCR beta sequences obtained from some 170 million T cells. All discovery cohort repertoires had been generated using a single sequencing platform. Approximately 300 gigabases of sequencing data and around 80 million unique TCR sequences made up an early release that covered nearly 650 HLA-typed donors. To predict cytomegalovirus infection status, the study brought together high-throughput TCR immunosequencing, statistical association of individual TCRs with disease status, and machine learning. The number of donors typed differed by locus, with about 629-630 for A, B, C, DRB1 and DQB1, over 500 for DQA1, under 610 for DPA1, and some 450 for DPB1. The study aimed to test whether signatures of past pathogen exposure could be identified by cataloging public T cell receptors. Because of strong linkage in the cohort, roughly five DR-DQ haplotypes were treated as single units for association and clustering. The later analysis used no new phenotypic data to find candidate immune exposures, relying instead on TCR beta sequences and their occurrence across donors. The study used immunosequencing to profile the T cell repertoires of approximately 690 subjects and linked those repertoires to cytomegalovirus serostatus. Along with the approximately 650-subject first cohort, a separate validation cohort of some 130 different subjects was used. An earlier analysis of some 600 of the donors applied high-throughput TCR beta sequencing to assess whether each TCR beta V gene segment acted as functional or pseudogenic. A later genetic analysis took genome-wide SNP genotypes for about three fifths of the 666 donors and used that subset as a discovery cohort. On average, 235,054 unique TCR beta nucleotide sequences were sequenced per donor among more than 350 genotyped donors of the cohort, with 15% to 20% of those sequences being non-productive. To study patterns of TCR occurrence, a later analysis re-analyzed previously published TCR beta repertoires from 666 donors and added high-resolution HLA genotyping. Of the roughly 400 genotyped donors, 65% to 90% fell in the genetic ancestry cluster associated with self-reported Caucasian donors. Donor age, sex, ethnicity and CMV serostatus were collected together with the repertoire data. Both class I and class II loci were covered by HLA typing, at four-digit resolution. What the study reported, not specific to this receptor: Because counts were too low, about 18 rarely observed V segments, including chromosome 9 orphons, were excluded from the earlier analysis of fewer than 650 of the donors. While some public TCRs were present in many individuals, most TCR sequences turned up only very rarely across donors. In a later analysis, the rate of TCR association differed among HLA loci, with DRB1 alleles having the most associated TCRs and HLA-C alleles having the fewest. Linkage disequilibrium might explain the correlated functional status among segregating V segments, but an unknown experimental factor could not be excluded. The presence/absence analyses assumed that sequencing depth was roughly uniform across donors, and that assumption may not be true. Only TCR beta chains were sequenced in this cohort, and the absence of alpha or paired-chain data limited detectable features. Cytomegalovirus status was reported to be diagnosed by the classifier with high specificity and sensitivity in both the original and validation cohorts. Specific HLA alleles were associated with over 15,000 TCR beta sequences at a false discovery rate of 0.05 in a later analysis. Several of the top co-occurrence clusters appeared to be linked to parvovirus B19, influenza, CMV and Epstein-Barr virus, according to a later analysis. In an earlier analysis of around 600 of the donors, most TCR beta V segments were observed in productive rearrangements about 87% or about 30% of the time, broadly matching IMGT annotations. In a later analysis, HLA-associated TCR beta chains showed more clonal expansion and lower generation probabilities than non-associated chains that were equally common. The study listed approximately 150 TCR beta chains as associated with cytomegalovirus. A group of highly shared sequence variants was considered likely to be a technical artifact of the sequencing pipeline. In a later genetic analysis, a missense DCLRE1C variant was associated with V-gene and J-gene trimming of TCR beta chains, and the association was replicated in an independent cohort. For the cohort, immune exposure information was limited to CMV serostatus. According to a later analysis, most CMV-associated TCR beta chains appeared to be HLA-restricted, and the HLA associations seemed to be driven largely by CMV exposure. It was suggested by the authors that the approach could potentially be generalized to other disease states and immunological phenotypes. The 87-base-pair reads could not distinguish some IMGT-functional V segments, including TRBV6-2 and TRBV6-3, so those segments were excluded. In vitro tests confirmed that a few of the cytomegalovirus-associated TCR beta chains recognize cytomegalovirus antigens. In a later genetic analysis, fewer N-insertions in productive TCRs were reported among donors in an Asian-associated ancestry cluster than the roughly 670-donor mean. Because some donors lacked HLA typing at each locus, the association tests relied only on the typed subset. A further reported finding was that TCR beta sequences accurately predicted the HLA-A and HLA-B alleles for most subjects in the first cohort. When HLA alleles, especially DR and DQ, strongly co-occurred, TCR associations were difficult to assign to individual alleles.

The cohort consisted of 666 healthy bone marrow donors. All cohort members were sampled while nominally healthy, although unrecorded immune exposures were likely present. The donor tested CMV seronegative, placing the donor among the 350 or so seronegative members of the cohort. Each donor provided a peripheral blood sample, and peripheral blood mononuclear cells were used for TCR beta sequencing. Genomic DNA extraction from the blood cell samples was performed with the Qiagen DNeasy Blood Extraction Kit. Library construction relied on the immunoSEQ multiplex PCR assay. The multiplex PCR relied on a mix of 60 forward primers for TCR Vbeta segments and 13 reverse primers for TCR Jbeta segments. A multiplex PCR assay on genomic DNA amplified the CDR3 region of rearranged TCR beta genes. On the Illumina HiSeq System, the amplified TCR beta libraries were sequenced as 87-base-pair reads. The published analysis was carried out like this. In a later analysis, some 80 million unique TCR beta chains were counted across the 650 to 700 repertoires, and about 10 million of these chains were shared by at least two donors. Raw reads were error-corrected and collapsed into unique sequences by a nearest-neighbor algorithm in which closely related sequences were merged to remove PCR and sequencing errors. V, D and J gene segments were assigned by aligning CDR3 sequences to IMGT reference sequences. For a sequence to be retained, at least a six-nucleotide match to both a V gene segment and a J gene segment was required. Rearrangements were called productive when the CDR3 lacked stop codons and stayed in frame with V and J; all others were non-productive. Following IMGT convention, CDR3 was defined as the stretch from the second conserved V-encoded cysteine to the conserved J-encoded phenylalanine. The earlier analysis of around 640 of the donors excluded sequences that lacked an unambiguous match to a single V gene segment. In an earlier analysis of about 590 of the donors, a V segment was called functional when productive rearrangements were above 56.7%, and segregating when the standard deviation between donors exceeded 5%. A statistical classification framework was built for diagnosing cytomegalovirus status from the catalog of TCR beta chain sequences. A later analysis assigned V and J genes by comparing TCR nucleotide sequences with IMGT/GENE-DB human TR gene sequences. The TCRdist pipeline was used in a later analysis to assign CDR3 sequences and most-parsimonious VDJ recombination scenarios. In a later analysis, each TCR beta chain was defined by its CDR3 amino acid sequence together with its V-gene family, and reads lacking a unique V-gene family were excluded. As a way to deal with suspected cross-contamination and a sequencing artifact, a later analysis dropped more than 500 nucleotide sequences that were highly shared and had low generation probability. In a later analysis, a clonal expansion index for each public chain was calculated from normalized within-repertoire ranks of inferred template counts. In a later analysis, generation probabilities were computed using a VDJ recombination model fitted to out-of-frame rearrangements, and the results were checked against IGoR. Hypergeometric tests were used in a later analysis to score TCR-TCR, TCR-HLA and TCR-CMV co-occurrence, with a repertoire-size bias correction applied to the TCR pairs. In a later analysis, false discovery rates were estimated by permuting HLA or CMV assignments 20 times. In a later analysis, co-occurring TCRs were grouped using DBSCAN, with TCRdist sequence similarity added in when clustering inside HLA-allele-positive subsets. Co-occurrence clustering excluded repertoires with fewer than 30,000 or more than 120,000 public chains, plus five with anomalous nucleotide sharing. TCRdb limited this immuneACCESS table to in-frame rearrangements with V and J called. A share of clones is missing; checked studies link under half to unresolved V genes, and the rest is unexplained. V and J calls and clone size are those listed in that table; D and trimming were worked out from the DNA. The sample's records list about 120,000 clones. The top ten constitute around 4% of the sample.

Counted from cysteine to phenylalanine, this CDR3 has 15 amino acids. The CDR3 DNA has 45 bases and is translated from base 1. Per the germline V gene (reference sequence), LNHDA is the CDR1 and SQIVND is the CDR2. Trimming takes 3 bases from V and 3 bases from J, and the germline ends sit 14 bases apart. Points on this clone: Its recognized antigen is unknown.

Here the chain combines TRBV19 and TRBJ1-2; possibly the D gene is TRBD1, per 6 matching bases. The sequenced sample consisted of PBMCs. The clonotype originates from a young man in good health and CMV-seronegative. The CDR3 in this case is CASSIPRGRYYGYTF. The DNA is TGTGCCAGTAGTATCCCCAGGGGAAGGTACTATGGCTACACCTTC.